These 21 T cell receptor beta chains share one sample of origin, sequenced in a study of CXCR3-negative and CXCR3-positive naive CD8 T cells. General study points: Higher TRB CDR3 hydrophobicity marked CXCR3-positive naive cells relative to CXCR3-negative naive cells.

With UMI labels, 5' RACE was used to prepare the TRB cDNA libraries. Following a re-call of the 5' RACE reads, TCRdb has one entry per CDR3 protein and lacks DNA. The record lists 150,000 to 180,000 distinct CDR3 sequences, of which the ten most abundant hold about 0.44%. Their cognate antigens are unknown. The sample comprised naive CXCR3+ CD8+ T cells from blood. The subset denotes: CD45RO-CCR7+CD27+CD95- naive CD8+ T cells expressing CXCR3 (TNR3+). The receptors here all came from a human donor in good health. Some clones in this sample may be carry-over from other donors' samples.

The chain uses TRBV6-1 and TRBJ1-2; TCRdb outputs TRBD1, but without DNA this stays unchecked. The germline CDR1 and CDR2 sequences are MNHNS and SASEGT. CDR3 length: 14 residues. CDR3 loop: CASTNHGLSPGYTF.

The chain employs TRBV6-6 and TRBJ1-5. Germline V lookup: CDR1 MNHNY, CDR2 SVGAGI (reference sequence). The CDR3 covers 12 residues. The CDR3 loop reads CASSYGTQPQHF.

This rearrangement joins TRBV5-1 to TRBJ2-1. The CDR3 is 13 amino acids. CDR1 is SGHRS and CDR2 is YFSETQ in the germline V gene. CDR3 residues: CASSQDSYNEQFF.

V and J are TRBV12-3 or TRBV12-4 and TRBJ2-2; the TCRdb call, TRBD2, lacks DNA for checking. The CDR3 covers 17 residues. The CDR3 region is CASSATLAGGLSGELFF.

The J gene is TRBJ1-6, the V gene TRBV5-1; TCRdb proposes TRBD1, but this gene call is untestable without DNA. The germline V gene has CDR1 SGHRS and CDR2 YFSETQ. The CDR3 loop spans 12 amino acids. CDR3 amino acids: CASSFGTSPLHF.

The chain combines TRBV28 with TRBJ2-1; absent DNA, TCRdb's TRBD1 call cannot be checked. The germline V gene encodes CDR1 MDHEN and CDR2 SYDVKM. The CDR3 spans 19 residues. The CDR3 is CASSSIYRLDRVAYNEQFF.

The chain employs TRBV25-1 and TRBJ2-1; the TRBD1 assignment by TCRdb is unverifiable without DNA. Germline V gene data show CDR1 as MGHDK and CDR2 as SYGVNS. The CDR3 covers 14 residues. CDR3 amino acids: CASRTRDGTNEQFF. The whole variable domain, filled in from reference TRBV25-1 and TRBJ2-1, reads EADIYQTPRYLVIGTGKKITLECSQTMGHDKMYWYQQDPGMELHLIHYSYGVNSTEKGDLSSESTVSRIRTEHFPLTLESARPSHTSQYLCASRTRDGTNEQFFGPGTRLTVL.

V is TRBV5-6 and J is TRBJ2-1; TCRdb indicates TRBD1, and absent DNA this call remains unverified. The CDR3 covers 14 residues. The germline V gene has CDR1 SGHDT and CDR2 YYEEEE. CDR3 loop: CASSPDWAENEQFF.

The V call is TRBV30, the J call TRBJ2-7. The length of the CDR3 is 12 residues. Germline V gives CDR1 GTSNPN, CDR2 SVGIG (reference sequence). CDR3 sequence reads: CAWRGSSYEQYF.

The chain joins TRBV28 to TRBJ2-5; as DNA is missing, the TRBD1 call by TCRdb cannot be tested. Germline loops: CDR1 MDHEN, CDR2 SYDVKM. This CDR3 is built from 14 residues. This chain's CDR3 is CASRAPGGQETQYF.

This sequence joins TRBV28 and TRBJ2-7; TCRdb reports TRBD2, a call that lacks DNA to check it against. This CDR3 is built from 15 residues. Germline lookup yields CDR1 MDHEN and CDR2 SYDVKM. The CDR3 protein is CASSSQWTLSYEQYF.

The chain joins TRBV7-8 to TRBJ2-3. This CDR3 spans 13 amino acids. Germline-derived CDR1 and CDR2 are SGHVS and FQNEAQ. This CDR3 reads CASSTWGTDTQYF.

This CDR3 reads CASSFLADRGRQPQHF. This chain connects TRBV28 to TRBJ1-5. CDR1 and CDR2 from the germline V gene are MDHEN and SYDVKM. The CDR3 sequence is 16 residues long.

The chain couples TRBV11-2 to TRBJ2-3. Germline loops: CDR1 SGHAT, CDR2 FQNNGV. CDR3 length: 13 amino acids. The CDR3 loop reads CASSSLYGDTQYF.

V gene TRBV27 combines with J gene TRBJ2-5. From germline, CDR1 is MNHEY and CDR2 SMNVEV (reference sequence). The CDR3 runs 13 residues. This chain's CDR3 is CAPFSGVQETQYF.

The rearrangement links TRBV6-6 to TRBJ1-3. Germline assignment: CDR1 MNHNY and CDR2 SVGAGI (reference sequence). The CDR3 sequence is 17 residues long. The CDR3: CASSYLIDTISGNTIYF.

The V and J genes are TRBV4-3 and TRBJ2-6. CDR3 length: 16 residues. Germline V gene sequence: CDR1 LGHNA, CDR2 YSLEER. This chain's CDR3 is CASSQEVVSGANVLTF.

This chain connects TRBV29-1 to TRBJ2-1; TCRdb proposes TRBD2, but this gene call is untestable without DNA. The CDR3 is made up of 15 amino acids. Germline V lookup: CDR1 SQVTM, CDR2 ANQGSEA. The CDR3 loop is CSVQIGLKAYNEQFF.

The chain combines TRBV6-5 with TRBJ2-7; TCRdb's assignment of TRBD1 cannot be checked, as there is no DNA. This CDR3 has 14 amino acids. In germline, CDR1 is MNHEY, CDR2 SVGAGI. The chain's CDR3 is CATTRRGEIYEQYF.

The chain is built from TRBV13 and TRBJ2-1. The CDR3 runs 13 residues. Per the germline V gene, CDR1 is PRHDT and CDR2 is FYEKMQ (reference sequence). The CDR3 sequence is CASSFRGYNEQFF. Using reference TRBV13 and TRBJ2-1 for the parts outside the CDR3, the full variable domain is AAGVIQSPRHLIKEKRETATLKCYPIPRHDTVYWYQQGPGQDPQFLISFYEKMQSDKGSIPDRFSAQQFSDYHSELNMSSLELGDSALYFCASSFRGYNEQFFGPGTRLTVL.

J is TRBJ1-5 and V is TRBV6-5; TCRdb's D call of TRBD1 is untestable without DNA. The CDR3 is made up of 17 amino acids. Germline V CDR1 and CDR2: MNHEY, SVGAGI. Here the CDR3 reads CASSYSQGADDNQPQHF.